This T cell receptor (beta chain) was sequenced during a study of cytomegalovirus exposure and HLA in healthy donors. Study as a whole: In a later analysis, it was reported that the approximately 110 validation repertoires had been produced on the same platform as the roughly 610 repertoires belonging to the first cohort.

Here immunoSEQ multiplex PCR was the method, and the copy in TCRdb shows in-frame clones only, minus some. The table has approximately 240,000 clones, around 90% seen once. CDR3 size: 16 residues. The V gene lost 6 bases and the J gene lost 4 bases, with 19 bases spanning the gap. Germline assignment: CDR1 SNHLY and CDR2 FYNNEI. This TCR was recovered from a woman aged 18-29 years in good health and CMV-seronegative. The specimen sequenced was PBMCs. The J gene is TRBJ2-1, the V gene TRBV2; D possibly corresponds to TRBD2 (5 bases). The CDR3 region has the DNA TGTGCCAGCAGCCCCAGAGGGTCCCAGTCTTACAATGAGCAGTTCTTC. Protein: CASSPRGSQSYNEQFF. Complete variable domain (other parts from reference TRBV2 and TRBJ2-1): EPEVTQTPSHQVTQMGQEVILRCVPISNHLYFYWYRQILGQKVEFLVSFYNNEISEKSEIFDDQFSVERPDGSNFTLKIRSTKLEDSAMYFCASSPRGSQSYNEQFFGPGTRLTVL.